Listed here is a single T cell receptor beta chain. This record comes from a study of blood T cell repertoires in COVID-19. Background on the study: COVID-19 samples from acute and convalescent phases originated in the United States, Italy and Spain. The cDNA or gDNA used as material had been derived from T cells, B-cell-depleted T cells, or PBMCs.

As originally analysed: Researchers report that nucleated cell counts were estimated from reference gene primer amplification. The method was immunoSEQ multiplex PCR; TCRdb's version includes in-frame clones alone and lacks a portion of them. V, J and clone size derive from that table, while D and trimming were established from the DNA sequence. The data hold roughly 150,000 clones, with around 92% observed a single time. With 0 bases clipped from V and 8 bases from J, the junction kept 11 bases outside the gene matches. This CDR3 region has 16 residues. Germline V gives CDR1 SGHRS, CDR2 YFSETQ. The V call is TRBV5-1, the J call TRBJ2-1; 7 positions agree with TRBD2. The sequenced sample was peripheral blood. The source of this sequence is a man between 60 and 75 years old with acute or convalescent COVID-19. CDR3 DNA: TGCGCCAGCAGCTTGGCTGTTTATAAGGGGAGGGATGAGCAGTTCTTC. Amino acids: CASSLAVYKGRDEQFF.